The 20 T cell receptor beta chains listed next were all sequenced from one sample in a study of T cell responses to AZD1222 COVID-19 vaccine. Measured with immunoSEQ multiplex PCR; TCRdb has only the in-frame clones, and not every one. The sample comprises around 130,000 clones, approximately 93% of which are singletons, and approximately 3.3% rests with the top ten. The sequencing here drew on peripheral blood, taken on day 0 of AZD1222 vaccination. The receptors were sampled from an adult in good health.

V and J are TRBV3-1 (or the pseudogene TRBV3-2) and TRBJ1-1; D is uncertain. The V gene lost 7 bases and the J gene lost 1 base, with 10 bases spanning the gap. The germline CDR1 and CDR2 sequences are LGHDT and YNNKEL (reference sequence). This CDR3 contains 13 residues. This chain's CDR3 is CASKTGRNTEAFF. The CDR3 DNA sequence: TGTGCCAGCAAAACGGGGAGGAACACTGAAGCTTTCTTT.

The rearrangement uses TRBV5-1 and TRBJ1-1; no reliable D call. Deletions cut 4 bases from V and 1 base from J, with 14 bases between. CDR3 size: 15 residues. In germline, CDR1 is SGHRS, CDR2 YFSETQ. Written as DNA, the CDR3 is TGCGCCAGCAGCCCCCCCAATCGAGGGAACACTGAAGCTTTCTTT. This sequence encodes CASSPPNRGNTEAFF.

CDR3 nucleotides: TGTGCCAGCAGCCAAGGCCTGGGAAAAGAGCAGTACTTC. Translated, it gives CASSQGLGKEQYF. This rearrangement joins TRBV3-1 (or the pseudogene TRBV3-2) to TRBJ2-7; D is unclear. The CDR3 extends over 13 amino acids. Germline V lookup: CDR1 LGHDT, CDR2 YNNKEL (reference sequence). Trimming stripped 1 base from V and 7 bases from J, with 11 bases between.

The chain carries TRBV30 and TRBJ2-7; 9 bases line up with TRBD1. The CDR3 spans 13 residues. Per the germline V gene, CDR1 is GTSNPN and CDR2 is SVGIG (reference sequence). J was trimmed by 3 bases and V by 3 bases; bases with no gene match: 3. CDR3 in amino acids: CAWRQGALYEQYF. Here the CDR3 DNA reads TGTGCCTGGAGACAGGGGGCTCTCTACGAGCAGTACTTC.

The gene calls are TRBV19 and TRBJ1-2, with TRBD1 matching over 10 bases. The CDR3 consists of 16 residues. In germline, CDR1 is LNHDA, CDR2 SQIVND (reference sequence). V lost 4 bases, J lost 0 bases, and 5 bases stayed unmatched. DNA of the CDR3: TGTGCCAGTAGTAGACAGGGGGCTCGAGCTAACTATGGCTACACCTTC. Protein sequence: CASSRQGARANYGYTF.

The chain couples TRBV6-4 to TRBJ1-1; TRBD1 agrees at 7 bases. The CDR3 sequence is 18 residues long. CDR1 and CDR2 (germline): MRHNA, SNTAGT. The trim removed 5 bases at V and 0 bases at J, leaving 15 bases unmatched. The CDR3 nucleotides read TGTGCCAGCAGTTCCTCCAGGGACAGACTAATTTTGAACACTGAAGCTTTCTTT. This translates into CASSSSRDRLILNTEAFF.

The chain links TRBV27 to TRBJ2-7; a weak D match, TRBD1 (6 bases). The CDR3 runs 14 residues. The V end was cut by 5 bases, the J end by 2 bases, with 13 bases between. CDR1 and CDR2 from the germline V gene are MNHEY and SMNVEV (reference sequence). The DNA for the CDR3 is TGTGCCAGCAGTCTACGGGACACAGCCTACGAGCAGTACTTC. It translates to CASSLRDTAYEQYF.

The rearrangement links TRBV5-1 to TRBJ1-3, with D possibly TRBD1 on 6 matching bases. The CDR3 contains 16 residues. The V gene lost 4 bases and the J gene lost 0 bases, with 14 bases spanning the gap. From germline, CDR1 is SGHRS and CDR2 YFSETQ. The CDR3 is CASSLGGAHSGNTIYF. The CDR3, as DNA: TGCGCCAGCAGCCTCGGGGGCGCCCACTCTGGAAACACCATATATTTT.

The rearrangement joins TRBV7-8 to TRBJ2-2; the D gene is possibly TRBD1 (6 bases). CDR1 and CDR2 (germline): SGHVS, FQNEAQ. V lost 5 bases and J lost 2, with 9 bases in between. The CDR3 is 14 amino acids. CDR3 nucleotide sequence: TGTGCCAGCAGCCGGACAGCTAACACCGGGGAGCTGTTTTTT. Amino acid sequence: CASSRTANTGELFF.

This chain joins TRBV7-3 and TRBJ2-2; 7 bases match TRBD2. V shed 5 bases and J 4 bases; nucleotides not matched to a gene: 10. The CDR3 extends over 16 amino acids. CDR1 is SGHTA, CDR2 FQGTGA, per germline. The CDR3 protein is CASSPELGGTTGELFF. In DNA form, the CDR3 reads TGTGCCAGCAGCCCCGAATTGGGGGGGACCACCGGGGAGCTGTTTTTT.

There are a few counts of this clone. This rearrangement joins TRBV7-2 to TRBJ2-1; 7 bases are shared with TRBD1. This CDR3 is 16 amino acids long. Germline V CDR1 and CDR2: SGHTA, FQGNSA. V shed 2 bases and J 6 bases; nucleotides not matched to a gene: 10. The CDR3 reads CASSLTTGSGSNEQFF. The CDR3 DNA follows: TGTGCCAGCAGCTTAACGACAGGGTCGGGCTCCAATGAGCAGTTCTTC.

The chain carries TRBV28 and TRBJ1-1, with 7 bases fitting TRBD1. Per germline, CDR1 MDHEN and CDR2 SYDVKM. The ends lost 3 bases at V and 1 base at J; junction bases unmatched: 5. This CDR3 has 15 residues. CDR3 bases: TGTGCCAGCAGTTTCTGGCAGGGGGGGAACACTGAAGCTTTCTTT. It is translated as CASSFWQGGNTEAFF.

The chain joins TRBV6-2 or TRBV6-3 to TRBJ1-2, with D uncertain. The CDR3 runs to 12 residues. V was pared by 6 bases and J by 4 bases, with 9 bases between. The germline V gene has CDR1 MNHEY and CDR2 SVGEGT. The CDR3 sequence is CASSDGPYGYTF. DNA for the CDR3: TGTGCCAGCAGCGATGGACCCTATGGCTACACCTTC.

This chain joins TRBV10-1 and TRBJ2-1; D remains ambiguous. With 11 bases removed from V and 7 bases from J, the gap between germline ends came to 15 bases. Per the germline V gene, CDR1 is WNHNN and CDR2 is SYGVQD (reference sequence). CDR3 length: 12 amino acids. The CDR3 DNA follows: TGCGCCCACCCCCCCCTGGAGAATGAGCAGTTCTTC. Translated, it gives CAHPPLENEQFF.

V usage is TRBV28 and J usage is TRBJ1-1; D is undetermined. The CDR3 covers 13 residues. The germline CDR1 and CDR2 sequences are MDHEN and SYDVKM. V lost 5 bases, J lost 4 bases, and 11 bases lay in between. This CDR3 reads CASSQRLLTEAFF. For the CDR3, the DNA is TGTGCCAGCAGTCAACGACTCCTCACTGAAGCTTTCTTT.

The chain employs TRBV27 and TRBJ2-2, with 9 positions matching TRBD1. Germline CDR1 reads MNHEY; CDR2 reads SMNVEV (reference sequence). The CDR3 contains 18 residues. V lost 6 bases to trimming and J lost 0 bases; unmatched junction nucleotides: 11. The CDR3 region has the DNA TGTGCCAGCAGCAACAGGGGGCCAATGCTTACGAACACCGGGGAGCTGTTTTTT. Its translation: CASSNRGPMLTNTGELFF.

The chain joins TRBV7-2 to TRBJ2-5; 7 bases fit TRBD2. The CDR3 runs 14 residues. V shed 4 bases, J shed 2 bases, and the junction held 4 bases outside the gene matches. Germline CDR1 is SGHTA and CDR2 is FQGNSA. CDR3 in DNA: TGTGCCAGCAGCTGGGGGACTACTCAAGAGACCCAGTACTTC. This translates into CASSWGTTQETQYF.

The J gene is TRBJ1-3, the V gene TRBV7-2; no clear D gene. CDR1 and CDR2 (germline): SGHTA, FQGNSA. The CDR3 loop spans 15 amino acids. With 0 bases removed from V and 1 base from J, the gap between germline ends came to 7 bases. CDR3 protein: CASSLAQGSGNTIYF. Written as DNA, the CDR3 is TGTGCCAGCAGCTTAGCGCAAGGGTCTGGAAACACCATATATTTT.

V is TRBV20-1 and J is TRBJ1-2; D unresolved. From germline, CDR1 is DFQATT and CDR2 SNEGSKA (reference sequence). The CDR3 consists of 9 residues. Trimming left V 6 bases short and J 8 bases short, with 7 bases between. CDR3 region: CSAQRGYTF. CDR3 bases: TGCAGTGCCCAGCGAGGCTACACCTTC.

This clone was counted once. The chain is built from TRBV12-5 and TRBJ2-1; weak D call: TRBD2 (5 bases). Germline V gene lookup returns CDR1 LGHNT and CDR2 FRNRAP. V shed 2 bases and J shed 8 bases, with 13 bases lying between them. The CDR3 has 14 amino acids. Here the CDR3 reads CASGLSPSSYEQFF. CDR3 coding DNA: TGTGCTAGTGGTTTGTCACCCTCTAGCTATGAGCAGTTCTTC. Full variable domain (remainder filled in from reference TRBV12-5 and TRBJ2-1): DARVTQTPRHKVTEMGQEVTMRCQPILGHNTVFWYRQTMMQGLELLAYFRNRAPLDDSGMPKDRFSAEMPDATLATLKIQPSEPRDSAVYFCASGLSPSSYEQFFGPGTRLTVL.